The following is a T cell receptor (beta chain) sequence with its context. The junction departs from the called germline gene at one end, perhaps through a read error. CDR3 length equals 11 residues. The V gene's germline CDR1 is SGHNT and CDR2 YYREEE (reference sequence). A CD45RA-negative memory subset and a CD45RA+ naive subset were separated from the CD4+ cells. This record belongs to a study of shared clonotypes between healthy human individuals. Investigators spread the genomic DNA of each subset evenly over several immunoSEQ plates. An approximately 210 ng quantity of DNA, around 30,000 T cell genomes, went into the sorted-subset replicate PCRs. Repertoires were generated with immunoSEQ multiplex PCR, while TCRdb's copy carries only in-frame clones and drops some. Of a few million clones in the sample, 90% to 95% were seen once.

The rearrangement uses TRBV5-4 and TRBJ2-7; 13 bases are shared with TRBD2. The sequenced material came from naive CD4+ T cells from PBMCs. Subset specified: CD45RA+ positively selected. This TCR was recovered from a man aged 18-30 years in good health. Some clones in this sample may be carry-over from other donors' samples. CDR3 bases: TGTGCCAGCAGCACGGGACTAGCGGGGATCTTC. Its translation is CASSTGLAGIF.